What follows describes a single TCR beta chain. Per the germline V gene, CDR1 is MNHEY and CDR2 is SVGAGI. The CDR3 consists of 14 residues. Trimming took 2 bases from V and 4 from J, leaving 11 bases between them. The record originates from a study of T cell changes during pregnancy in multiple sclerosis. Repertoires were generated with immunoSEQ multiplex PCR, while TCRdb's copy carries only in-frame clones and drops some. The sample has roughly 58,000 clones, about 92% seen once. Source: CD8+ T cells from peripheral blood mononuclear cells, taken before pregnancy. The V gene is TRBV6-5, the J gene TRBJ1-1, with D hard to call. This receptor was taken from a female donor with multiple sclerosis, enrolled in a pregnancy study. CDR3 loop: CASSYNQAVTEAFF. In DNA, the CDR3 is TGTGCCAGCAGTTACAACCAGGCCGTCACTGAAGCTTTCTTT.